This T cell receptor (beta chain) was sequenced for a study of T cells after yellow fever vaccination. The CDR3 has 15 amino acids. The germline gives CDR1 DFQATT, CDR2 SNEGSKA (reference sequence). Trimming at V came to 6 bases and at J to 6 bases, leaving 15 bases not matched to a gene. Study observations and caveats: At less than 97% for CD4 and about 91% for CD8, most primary-vaccination clones showed up again after the booster.

This clonotype was counted between two and nine times. Its matching antigen is unknown. Making TCR cDNA involved 5'RACE template switching, which added UMIs and a universal primer site. One entry per CDR3 protein results from TCRdb running MiXCR on the 5' RACE reads. The sample has under 300,000 distinct CDR3 sequences, 13% seen once; the top ten hold roughly 0.5%. The TCR sequence derives from a man aged 25-45 years who received the YFV17D yellow fever vaccine. Sequencing used CD4+ T cells sorted from PBMCs, obtained 45 days after the yellow fever booster vaccination. The V gene is TRBV20-1, the J gene TRBJ2-3, with TRBD1 identical over 7 bases. The CDR3 loop reads CSARTWDRLSDTQYF. DNA for the CDR3: TGCAGTGCCCGAACATGGGACAGACTCTCGGATACGCAGTATTTT.